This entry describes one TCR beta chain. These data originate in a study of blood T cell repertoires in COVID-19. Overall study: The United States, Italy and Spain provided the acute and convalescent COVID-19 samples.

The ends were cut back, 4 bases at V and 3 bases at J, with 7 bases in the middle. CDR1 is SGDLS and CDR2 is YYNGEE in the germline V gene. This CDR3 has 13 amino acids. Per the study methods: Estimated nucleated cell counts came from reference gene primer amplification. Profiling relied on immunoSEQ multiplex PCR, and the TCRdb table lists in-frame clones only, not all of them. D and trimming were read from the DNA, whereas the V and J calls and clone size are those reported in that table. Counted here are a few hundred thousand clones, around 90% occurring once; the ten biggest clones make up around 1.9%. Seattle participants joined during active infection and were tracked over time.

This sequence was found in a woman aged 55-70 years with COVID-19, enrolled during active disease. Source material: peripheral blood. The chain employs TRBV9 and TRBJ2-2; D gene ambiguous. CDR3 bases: TGTGCCAGCAGCAGCACCGACACCGGGGAGCTGTTTTTT. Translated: CASSSTDTGELFF.